This is a list of T cell receptor beta chains from one sample in a study of blood T cells in healthy people across ages. One entry per CDR3 protein, called by TCRdb with MiXCR from the 5' RACE reads. Of more than 450,000 distinct CDR3 sequences detected, about 29% appear once; the ten largest clones hold approximately 3.6%. The same data also went into a second study, on T cells of mothers and their children.

The sample comprised blood. Source of these receptors: a boy between 2 and 10 years old in good health. Both conserved end residues are part of each CDR3. D genes are given only for firm matches. Some rows mark clone size as missing; the rest say once, few, many or name a class of expanded clone.

D | J | V | size | CDR3 | DNA
- | TRBJ2-2 | TRBV5-1 | - | CASSLVGMGTGELFF | TGCGCCAGCAGCTTGGTAGGGATGGGGACCGGGGAGCTGTTTTTT
- | TRBJ2-2 | TRBV6-6 | many | CATATQNTGELFF | TGTGCCACCGCGACGCAGAACACCGGGGAGCTGTTTTTT
- | TRBJ2-3 | TRBV9 | few | CASSVGQADTQYF | TGTGCCAGCAGCGTAGGCCAGGCAGATACGCAGTATTTT
- | TRBJ1-2 | TRBV12-3/TRBV12-4 | - | CASTEGLNYGYTF | TGTGCCAGCACCGAGGGACTGAACTATGGCTACACCTTC
TRBD2 | TRBJ2-7 | TRBV7-2 | - | CASSLAGTPSYEQYF | TGTGCCAGCAGTTTAGCGGGAACCCCTTCCTACGAGCAGTACTTC
TRBD1 | TRBJ2-7 | TRBV6-5 | few | CASRTPGGSYEQYF | TGTGCCAGCAGGACTCCAGGGGGAAGCTACGAGCAGTACTTC
- | TRBJ2-7 | TRBV12-3/TRBV12-4 | - | CASSFQPTYEQYF | TGTGCCAGCAGTTTCCAGCCCACCTACGAGCAGTACTTC
- | TRBJ2-5 | TRBV29-1 | few | CSATKVGGTQYF | TGCAGCGCAACGAAAGTAGGGGGAACCCAGTACTTC
- | TRBJ2-7 | TRBV20-1 | - | CSAKRGRGEQYF | TGCAGTGCTAAAAGGGGAAGGGGCGAGCAGTACTTC
- | TRBJ1-1 | TRBV7-9 | - | CASSFYGPNTEAFF | TGTGCCAGCAGCTTTTATGGCCCGAACACTGAAGCTTTCTTT
- | TRBJ1-2 | TRBV7-8 | few | CASSLGLNCGYTF | TGTGCCAGCAGCTTAGGACTGAACTGTGGCTACACCTTC
- | TRBJ2-7 | TRBV7-9 | few | CASSLARGAYEQYF | TGTGCCAGCAGCTTAGCGCGAGGGGCCTACGAGCAGTACTTC
- | TRBJ1-6 | TRBV6-6 | - | CASRQVALRHNSPLHF | TGTGCCAGCAGGCAGGTGGCCCTTAGGCATAATTCACCCCTCCACTTT
TRBD1 | TRBJ1-4 | TRBV9 | - | CASSITGVRGEKPFF | TGTGCCAGCAGCATAACAGGGGTTCGGGGTGAAAAACCGTTTTTT
- | TRBJ2-1 | TRBV3-1 | few | CASSQVGEARREQFF | TGTGCCAGCAGCCAAGTAGGGGAGGCGAGGCGTGAGCAGTTCTTC
- | TRBJ2-6 | TRBV4-3 | - | CASSHDPSGANVLTF | TGCGCCAGCAGCCACGATCCCTCTGGGGCCAACGTCCTGACTTTC
TRBD1 | TRBJ1-1 | TRBV6-1 | few | CASPGQMNTEAFF | TGTGCCAGCCCGGGACAGATGAACACTGAAGCTTTCTTT
- | TRBJ2-5 | TRBV29-1 | - | CSVEDWESAQETQYF | TGCAGCGTTGAAGATTGGGAATCAGCACAAGAGACCCAGTACTTC
TRBD1 | TRBJ2-6 | TRBV11-2 | - | CASSPTGQGWVNVLTF | TGTGCCAGCAGCCCGACGGGACAGGGGTGGGTCAACGTCCTGACTTTC
- | TRBJ2-5 | TRBV28 | - | CASSLQDGKTQYF | TGTGCCAGCAGTTTACAGGACGGAAAGACCCAGTACTTC
- | TRBJ2-7 | TRBV7-9 | - | CASSISGTYEQYF | TGTGCCAGCAGCATCAGCGGGACATACGAGCAGTACTTC
- | TRBJ2-2 | TRBV5-5 | - | CASSLDPANTGELFF | TGTGCCAGCAGCTTGGACCCAGCAAACACCGGGGAGCTGTTTTTT
- | TRBJ2-3 | TRBV18 | few | CASSPVLGTDTQYF | TGTGCCAGCTCACCCGTTCTCGGCACAGATACGCAGTATTTT
- | TRBJ1-2 | TRBV7-9 | - | CASSFNRGGDGYTF | TGTGCCAGCAGCTTCAACCGGGGCGGTGATGGCTACACCTTC
TRBD2 | TRBJ2-3 | TRBV5-6 | - | CASSIDRPTSGRADTQYF | TGTGCCAGCAGCATTGACAGGCCGACTAGCGGGAGGGCAGATACGCAGTATTTT
TRBD1 | TRBJ2-5 | TRBV28 | few | CASSRKTGTGGRETQYF | TGTGCCAGCAGTCGCAAGACCGGGACAGGGGGCAGAGAGACCCAGTACTTC
- | TRBJ2-4 | TRBV30 | - | CAWSVLRRENIQYF | TGTGCCTGGAGTGTACTACGGCGGGAAAACATTCAGTACTTC
- | TRBJ2-3 | TRBV11-2 | few | CASSLGVTRSTDTQYF | TGTGCCAGCAGCTTAGGCGTGACAAGGAGCACAGATACGCAGTATTTT
TRBD1 | TRBJ1-1 | TRBV5-1 | - | CASSLDRGEGNTEAFF | TGCGCCAGCAGCTTGGACAGGGGCGAGGGGAACACTGAAGCTTTCTTT
- | TRBJ2-5 | TRBV20-1 | many | CSARGGETQYF | TGCAGCGCTAGAGGTGGAGAGACCCAGTACTTC
TRBD2 | TRBJ2-2 | TRBV20-1 | - | CSAILAETNTGELFF | TGCAGTGCTATACTAGCGGAGACGAACACCGGGGAGCTGTTTTTT
- | TRBJ2-7 | TRBV10-3 | few | CAMGEPGREQYF | TGTGCCATGGGAGAACCGGGGCGCGAGCAGTACTTC
- | TRBJ1-1 | TRBV5-1 | few | CASSFRTATEAFF | TGCGCCAGCAGCTTTAGGACAGCCACTGAAGCTTTCTTT
TRBD2 | TRBJ2-1 | TRBV11-2 | - | CASSLAAGEVYNEQFF | TGTGCCAGCAGCTTGGCAGCGGGAGAAGTGTACAATGAGCAGTTCTTC
- | TRBJ2-5 | TRBV6-5 | - | CASSGRLGTQYF | TGTGCCAGCAGCGGCCGTTTGGGGACCCAGTACTTC
TRBD2 | TRBJ2-7 | TRBV27 | - | CASSLSGTSGGPFTYEQYF | TGTGCCAGCAGTTTATCTGGGACTAGCGGGGGTCCGTTTACCTACGAGCAGTACTTC
TRBD2 | TRBJ2-2 | TRBV4-1 | - | CASSQPKLAGATGELFF | TGCGCCAGCAGCCAACCAAAACTAGCGGGAGCCACCGGGGAGCTGTTTTTT
- | TRBJ2-4 | TRBV29-1 | few | CSAMGGIQYF | TGCAGCGCTATGGGCGGAATTCAGTACTTC
- | TRBJ2-5 | TRBV7-9 | - | CASSWGAGETQYF | TGTGCCAGCAGCTGGGGAGCTGGGGAGACCCAGTACTTC
- | TRBJ1-1 | TRBV5-1 | - | CASSMRSEEAFF | TGCGCCAGCAGCATGAGGTCAGAGGAAGCTTTCTTT
TRBD2 | TRBJ2-5 | TRBV20-1 | - | CSARRRTSGRKETQYF | TGCAGTGCCAGAAGGAGGACTAGCGGGCGGAAAGAGACCCAGTACTTC
TRBD1 | TRBJ1-4 | TRBV11-2 | - | CASSTHRGREGPKLFF | TGTGCCAGCAGCACTCACAGGGGGCGCGAGGGCCCAAAACTGTTTTTT
TRBD1 | TRBJ2-7 | TRBV7-9 | - | CASSLRAGQGSSEQYF | TGTGCCAGCAGCTTAAGGGCGGGACAGGGTTCCTCCGAGCAGTACTTC
- | TRBJ1-1 | TRBV14 | - | CASSQDIFRAGNTEAFF | TGTGCCAGCAGCCAAGATATTTTTCGGGCAGGGAACACTGAAGCTTTCTTT
TRBD2 | TRBJ2-3 | TRBV20-1 | - | CSASFPTSGATDTQYF | TGCAGTGCTAGCTTTCCGACTAGCGGGGCGACAGATACGCAGTATTTT
TRBD2 | TRBJ2-5 | TRBV6-1 | many | CASSEKAGGPETQYF | TGTGCCAGCAGTGAAAAAGCGGGGGGGCCCGAGACCCAGTACTTC
- | TRBJ2-5 | TRBV2 | few | CASSRGGVGLYQETQYF | TGTGCCAGCAGTCGCGGTGGGGTGGGGCTGTACCAAGAGACCCAGTACTTC
TRBD1 | TRBJ2-5 | TRBV7-8 | few | CASSRGRTGQETQYF | TGTGCCAGCAGCCGGGGTCGGACAGGGCAGGAGACCCAGTACTTC
- | TRBJ2-5 | TRBV5-5 | - | CASSLLEETQYF | TGTGCCAGCAGCTTGCTAGAAGAGACCCAGTACTTC
- | TRBJ2-1 | TRBV11-2 | - | CANSLGRNYNEQFF | TGTGCCAACAGCTTAGGACGGAACTACAATGAGCAGTTCTTC
TRBD2 | TRBJ2-3 | TRBV5-4 | few | CASSSRGGSGDTQYF | TGTGCCAGCAGCTCGCGGGGCGGGAGTGGGGATACGCAGTATTTT
TRBD1 | TRBJ2-2 | TRBV2 | once | CASSPTGGGTGELFF | TGTGCCAGCAGTCCGACAGGGGGGGGCACCGGGGAGCTGTTTTTT
- | TRBJ2-1 | TRBV11-2 | few | CASSLLNSGYNEQFF | TGTGCCAGCAGCTTGTTGAATTCCGGATACAATGAGCAGTTCTTC